Here is one TCR beta chain with its context. These data originate in a study of regulatory T cells in long-lasting Graves disease. The time point is: newly diagnosed GD, antithyroid drugs for less than 3 months. The TCR library used RNA extracted from PBMCs. Combining iRepertoire HTBI primers with Arm-PCR of CDR3 regions, the authors built TCR beta libraries. MiXCR was run by TCRdb on the multiplex PCR reads, yielding one entry per CDR3 protein. The sample has more than 300,000 distinct CDR3 sequences; around 15% are singletons. The CDR3 sequence is 14 residues long. The trim removed 4 bases at V and 3 bases at J, leaving 2 bases unmatched. Looked up from germline, CDR1 is MNHNS and CDR2 is SASEGT. The same sample was also studied in work on T cells in Graves' hyperthyroidism and ophthalmopathy. From that paper: No progression to ophthalmopathy during 18 months of follow-up defined stable disease. The study left out patients who had uncontrolled infection, other autoimmune disease, pregnancy or lactation.

This TCR came from a woman aged 18-30 years with Graves disease. Sequences were derived from peripheral blood mononuclear cells (PBMCs), sampled at new diagnosis, from a patient treated with antithyroid drugs. This chain uses TRBV6-1 with TRBJ1-5; 8 bases are a match to TRBD1. This CDR3 reads CASSGQGPNQPQHF. In DNA, the CDR3 is TGTGCCAGCAGTGGACAGGGGCCCAATCAGCCCCAGCATTTT.